One sample yielded the 31 T cell receptor beta chains listed below, sequenced in a study of CD8+CD57+ T cells in acquired aplastic anemia. Sequencing involved patients with CD8+CD57+ cell expansion previously shown by flow cytometry. Investigators profiled TCR beta VDJ and CDR3 from genomic DNA template. TCRdb recomputed calls from the reads with MiXCR, one row per CDR3 protein. Of approximately 180,000 distinct CDR3 sequences listed, roughly 43% are singletons. Sequenced input: sorted CD4+, CD8+, or CD8+CD57+ T cells (not recorded which) from PBMCs. The receptors come from a human donor with aplastic anemia.

This clonotype came up once. A much larger clone lies one base from this, so it may be a read error. The chain carries TRBV10-3 and TRBJ2-2; tentatively, D is TRBD1 (7 bases). This CDR3 contains 16 residues. Germline CDR1 is ENHRY and CDR2 is SYGVKD. DNA for the CDR3: TGTGCCAGCAGTTATGGAGGGGGCCTGAACACCGGGGAGCTGTTTTTT. Protein sequence: CASSYGGGLNTGELFF.

This clonotype was observed many times. The DNA for the CDR3 is TGCGCCAGCAGCGTCACAGGGGATGAGGGCTACACCTTC. As protein: CASSVTGDEGYTF. The J gene is TRBJ1-2, the V gene TRBV5-1; 7 nucleotides line up with TRBD1. This CDR3 is built from 13 residues. With 4 bases clipped from V and 8 bases from J, the junction kept 8 bases outside the gene matches. Germline lookup yields CDR1 SGHRS and CDR2 YFSETQ.

This rearrangement joins TRBV7-9 to TRBJ2-2; tentatively, D is TRBD2 (6 bases). CDR3 length: 15 amino acids. The germline CDR1 and CDR2 sequences are SEHNR and FQNEAQ (reference sequence). Trimming took off 1 base at V and 10 bases at J, with 16 bases between the two ends. The CDR3 here is CASSLGTSRVEELFF. CDR3 sequence (DNA): TGTGCCAGCAGCTTAGGAACTAGCAGGGTCGAGGAGCTGTTTTTT. Full variable domain (outside the CDR3, taken from reference TRBV7-9 and TRBJ2-2): DTGVSQNPRHKITKRGQNVTFRCDPISEHNRLYWYRQTLGQGPEFLTYFQNEAQLEKSRLLSDRFSAERPKGSFSTLEIQRTEQGDSAMYLCASSLGTSRVEELFFGEGSRLTVL.

The rearrangement links TRBV24-1 to TRBJ2-3; the D gene is possibly TRBD1 (6 bases). The CDR3 contains 15 residues. Germline V lookup: CDR1 KGHDR, CDR2 SFDVKD. The V and J ends lost 7 bases and 0 bases respectively, with 13 bases between them. The CDR3 region has the DNA TGTGCCACCAGCCAGGGACATCCTAGCACAGATACGCAGTATTTT. The encoded protein is CATSQGHPSTDTQYF.

The chain employs TRBV2 and TRBJ1-4; possible D gene TRBD1, 6 bases. Trimming took off 0 bases at V and 8 bases at J, with 13 bases between the two ends. The CDR3 consists of 15 residues. The germline CDR1 and CDR2 sequences are SNHLY and FYNNEI. DNA for the CDR3: TGTGCCAGCAGTGAAGCCCCGGGAGGGGGGGAAAAACTGTTTTTT. This translates into CASSEAPGGGEKLFF.

This clonotype has ten or more counts. The chain recombines TRBV6-1 with TRBJ2-2; tentatively, D is TRBD1 (6 bases). V was clipped by 4 bases and J by 6 bases, with 12 bases between them. The germline gives CDR1 MNHNS, CDR2 SASEGT. This CDR3 comprises 14 residues. CDR3 coding DNA: TGTGCCAGCAGTGCCAGACAGGACCCCGGGGAGCTGTTTTTT. It translates to CASSARQDPGELFF.

The sample holds many counts of this clonotype. The chain combines TRBV12-3 or TRBV12-4 with TRBJ1-3; no clear D. This CDR3 has 15 amino acids. Trimming removed 1 base from V and 2 bases from J, with 9 bases in between. In DNA, the CDR3 is TGTGCCAGCAGTTTAGTACAGCTAGCTGGAAACACCATATATTTT. Its translation is CASSLVQLAGNTIYF.

On this clonotype: A much larger clone lies one base from this, so it may be a read error. J is TRBJ2-1 and V is TRBV4-3; 7 bases are shared with TRBD2. This CDR3 has 13 residues. CDR1 LGHNA and CDR2 YSLEER come from the germline V gene. The CDR3 DNA is TGCGCCAGCAGCGTTTACCCCGGGGGGTACGAGCTCTTC. This sequence encodes CASSVYPGGYELF.

The sample holds many counts of this clonotype. This chain uses TRBV4-2 with TRBJ2-7, with 10 bases that match TRBD1. CDR1 LGHNA and CDR2 YNFKEQ come from the germline V gene. Unmatched junction bases numbered 3, after V lost 4 bases and J lost 3 bases. There are 14 residues in the CDR3. CDR3 coding DNA: TGTGCCAGCAGCCCGGACAGGGGGAACTACGAGCAGTACTTC. This codes for CASSPDRGNYEQYF.

This clonotype was seen at least ten times. Here the CDR3 DNA reads TGTGCCAGCAGTGAACAGGGGCAAGAGACCCAGTACTTC. Its protein is CASSEQGQETQYF. The V call is TRBV6-1, the J call TRBJ2-5, with a tentative D call TRBD1 (6 bases). Trimming left V 2 bases short and J 2 bases short, with 6 bases between. This CDR3 has 13 residues. Germline CDR1 reads MNHNS; CDR2 reads SASEGT.

The rearrangement uses TRBV7-8 and TRBJ2-7, with D hard to call. The CDR3 is 14 residues long. CDR1 and CDR2 from the germline V gene are SGHVS and FQNEAQ. Trimming took off 3 bases at V and 5 bases at J, with 14 bases between the two ends. The CDR3 region has the DNA TGTGCCAGCAGCTTGGGAAGTCCGGTCCACGAGCAGTACTTC. Protein sequence: CASSLGSPVHEQYF. Complete variable domain (other parts from reference TRBV7-8 and TRBJ2-7): GAGVSQSPRYKVAKRGQDVALRCDPISGHVSLFWYQQALGQGPEFLTYFQNEAQLDKSGLPSDRFFAERPEGSVSTLKIQRTQQEDSAVYLCASSLGSPVHEQYFGPGTRLTVT.

The rearrangement uses TRBV29-1 and TRBJ2-7, with TRBD2 as a possible D gene (5 bases). This CDR3 has 12 amino acids. V lost 4 bases to trimming and J lost 3 bases, with 10 bases between them. Germline CDR1 SQVTM, CDR2 ANQGSEA. CDR3 DNA: TGCAGCGTTGTGAAGGGAGACTACGAGCAGTACTTC. Translating it yields CSVVKGDYEQYF.

The V and J genes are TRBV11-1 and TRBJ2-3; 9 bases line up with TRBD2. The V and J ends lost 0 bases and 5 bases, in that order; junction bases with no gene match: 3. Per germline, CDR1 SGHAT and CDR2 FQDESV (reference sequence). The CDR3 spans 15 residues. As DNA, the CDR3 is TGTGCCAGCAGCTTAGCGCGGGGGGGCATAGATACGCAGTATTTT. Amino acids: CASSLARGGIDTQYF.

This clonotype occurred once. V and J are TRBV19 and TRBJ1-1; no reliable D call. The CDR3 spans 14 residues. V lost 1 base and J lost 1, with 7 bases in between. In germline, CDR1 is LNHDA, CDR2 SQIVND (reference sequence). DNA for the CDR3: TGTGCCAGTAGTATAGGACGGTCGAACACTGAAGCTTTCTTT. Its translation is CASSIGRSNTEAFF.

The J gene is TRBJ2-3, the V gene TRBV7-9, with 9 bases that match TRBD2. V was clipped by 5 bases and J by 1 base; unmatched bases: 16. The germline gives CDR1 SEHNR, CDR2 FQNEAQ (reference sequence). The CDR3 runs to 19 residues. As DNA, the CDR3 is TGTGCCAGCAGCAGCCCCTTAGCGGGAGACGTGCCGGGCACAGATACGCAGTATTTT. It codes for CASSSPLAGDVPGTDTQYF. The full variable domain, in which reference TRBV7-9 and TRBJ2-3 provide the parts outside the CDR3, is DTGVSQNPRHKITKRGQNVTFRCDPISEHNRLYWYRQTLGQGPEFLTYFQNEAQLEKSRLLSDRFSAERPKGSFSTLEIQRTEQGDSAMYLCASSSPLAGDVPGTDTQYFGPGTRLTVL.

With regard to this clonotype: A read error is possible here, since a much larger clone lies one base away. The chain joins TRBV12-3 or TRBV12-4 to TRBJ1-2; no firm D call. Trimming pared 6 bases from V and 4 bases from J, leaving 21 bases between. CDR3 size: 16 residues. The CDR3 is CASSSYPLSRSYGYTF. In DNA, the CDR3 is TGTGCCAGCAGCTCGTATCCCCTATCCAGATCCTATGGCTACACCTTC.

This clonotype was picked up many times. The rearrangement joins TRBV6-9 to TRBJ2-7; D might be TRBD1 or TRBD2, each matching 5 bases. In germline, CDR1 is MNHGY, CDR2 SVAAGI. V was cut by 10 bases and J by 7 bases, with 14 bases left in between. The CDR3 has 11 residues. The CDR3 spells CANEGLWEQYF. As DNA, the CDR3 is TGTGCCAATGAGGGGCTCTGGGAGCAGTACTTC.

This clonotype was picked up many times. V usage is TRBV9 and J usage is TRBJ2-7, with D perhaps TRBD1 (5 bases). Germline V CDR1 and CDR2: SGDLS, YYNGEE. V lost 0 bases to trimming and J lost 5 bases, with 18 bases between them. There are 16 residues in the CDR3. The CDR3 region is CASSVEGSGLIDEQYF. Written as DNA, the CDR3 is TGTGCCAGCAGCGTAGAGGGGTCAGGGTTAATTGACGAGCAGTACTTC.

In the case of this clonotype: A junction end diverges from the germline sequence, so it may reflect a read error. V and J are TRBV5-4 and TRBJ1-2, with TRBD1 matching over 9 bases. The length of the CDR3 is 15 residues. The germline V gene has CDR1 SGHNT and CDR2 YYREEE (reference sequence). CDR3 in amino acids: CAGSWGDRVSYGYTF. The CDR3 region has the DNA TGTGCCGGCAGCTGGGGGGACAGGGTTAGCTATGGCTACACCTTC. The variable domain in full, with the rest retrieved from reference TRBV5-4 and TRBJ1-2, is ETGVTQSPTHLIKTRGQQVTLRCSSQSGHNTVSWYQQALGQGPQFIFQYYREEENGRGNFPPRFSGLQFPNYSSELNVNALELDDSALYLCAGSWGDRVSYGYTFGSGTRLTVV.

The chain is built from TRBV29-1 and TRBJ2-2, with D unresolved. CDR1 and CDR2 from the germline V gene are SQVTM and ANQGSEA. The CDR3 spans 11 residues. V was clipped by 4 bases and J by 4 bases, with 4 bases between them. CDR3 nucleotide sequence: TGCAGCGTTGCGATCACCGGGGAGCTGTTTTTT. Translation: CSVAITGELFF.

The chain couples TRBV4-1 to TRBJ1-4; D is uncertain. In germline, CDR1 is MGHRA, CDR2 YSYEKL. Trimming removed 4 bases from V and 5 bases from J, with 5 bases in between. The CDR3 has 12 residues. The CDR3 spells CASSLLNEKLFF. In DNA form, the CDR3 reads TGCGCCAGCAGCCTGCTAAATGAAAAACTGTTTTTT.

This clonotype has a count of ten or more. The chain employs TRBV20-1 and TRBJ2-3; 7 bases align to TRBD1. The CDR3 runs to 14 residues. Unmatched junction bases numbered 5, after V lost 2 bases and J lost 3 bases. Looked up from germline, CDR1 is DFQATT and CDR2 is SNEGSKA (reference sequence). In nucleotides, the CDR3 is TGCAGTGCTAGAATGGGACAGCCTACAGATACGCAGTATTTT. As protein: CSARMGQPTDTQYF.

This sequence joins TRBV19 and TRBJ1-3; D remains unclear. The germline CDR1 and CDR2 sequences are LNHDA and SQIVND (reference sequence). Trimming took off 1 base at V and 3 bases at J, with 10 bases between the two ends. The CDR3 consists of 15 residues. CDR3 in DNA: TGTGCCAGTAGTATAGCGCCAGATTTTGGAAACACCATATATTTT. Translation gives CASSIAPDFGNTIYF.

This clonotype was counted between two and nine times. This chain links TRBV7-9 with TRBJ1-1; D remains ambiguous. V was clipped by 6 bases and J by 5 bases, with 13 bases between them. The germline V gene encodes CDR1 SEHNR and CDR2 FQNEAQ (reference sequence). This CDR3 has 13 amino acids. The CDR3 sequence is CASSPRQPTEAFF. Here the CDR3 DNA reads TGTGCCAGCAGTCCCAGACAACCGACTGAAGCTTTCTTT.

This clonotype has ten or more counts. The genes are TRBV7-3 and TRBJ2-7, with D unclear. CDR1 is SGHTA, CDR2 FQGTGA, per germline. CDR3 length: 14 amino acids. The germline V and J ends were trimmed by 4 bases and 1 base, with 11 bases remaining between them. The CDR3 is CASSSTANSYEQYF. CDR3 nucleotides: TGTGCCAGCAGCTCAACGGCCAATTCCTACGAGCAGTACTTC. Full variable domain (missing parts from reference TRBV7-3 and TRBJ2-7): GAGVSQTPSNKVTEKGKYVELRCDPISGHTALYWYRQSLGQGPEFLIYFQGTGAADDSGLPNDRFFAVRPEGSVSTLKIQRTERGDSAVYLCASSSTANSYEQYFGPGTRLTVT.

The chain couples TRBV25-1 to TRBJ1-1; D is undetermined. The CDR3 loop spans 15 amino acids. Between the trimmed V and J ends, which lost 4 bases and 1 base, there was a span of 13 bases. Germline V CDR1 and CDR2: MGHDK, SYGVNS. CDR3: CASSAHQVTNTEAFF. The CDR3 nucleotides read TGTGCCAGCAGTGCCCATCAGGTCACGAACACTGAAGCTTTCTTT.

This chain connects TRBV25-1 to TRBJ1-5, with D uncertain. This CDR3 has 16 amino acids. Germline-derived CDR1 and CDR2 are MGHDK and SYGVNS. The V end lost 2 bases, the J end lost 2 bases, and 13 bases lay between the germline ends. As DNA, the CDR3 is TGTGCCAGCAGTGAAAAAAGTTGGGGAGGCAATCAGCCCCAGCATTTT. The encoded protein is CASSEKSWGGNQPQHF. Using reference TRBV25-1 and TRBJ1-5 for the parts outside the CDR3, the full variable domain is EADIYQTPRYLVIGTGKKITLECSQTMGHDKMYWYQQDPGMELHLIHYSYGVNSTEKGDLSSESTVSRIRTEHFPLTLESARPSHTSQYLCASSEKSWGGNQPQHFGDGTRLSIL.

This clonotype was recorded at least ten times. V and J are TRBV10-3 and TRBJ2-1, with 7 nucleotides matching TRBD1. Germline V gene sequence: CDR1 ENHRY, CDR2 SYGVKD. CDR3 length: 13 residues. With 8 bases clipped from V and 5 bases from J, the junction kept 6 bases outside the gene matches. DNA for the CDR3: TGTGCCATCCGGACAGGAGAGCACAATGAGCAGTTCTTC. It specifies CAIRTGEHNEQFF.

The genes are TRBV11-1 and TRBJ1-3; the D is unclear. Germline V gives CDR1 SGHAT, CDR2 FQDESV (reference sequence). The CDR3 contains 18 residues. V shed 0 bases and J shed 6 bases, with 21 bases lying between them. Here the CDR3 reads CASSLALGSGRSENTIYF. The CDR3 region has the DNA TGTGCCAGCAGCTTAGCATTGGGCAGCGGGCGCAGTGAAAACACCATATATTTT. Drawing the rest from reference TRBV11-1 and TRBJ1-3, the complete variable domain is EAEVAQSPRYKITEKSQAVAFWCDPISGHATLYWYRQILGQGPELLVQFQDESVVDDSQLPKDRFSAERLKGVDSTLKIQPAELGDSAMYLCASSLALGSGRSENTIYFGEGSWLTVV.

A single count supports this clonotype. The V gene is TRBV20-1, the J gene TRBJ2-5, with TRBD2 matching 7 bases. The CDR3 is 14 residues long. CDR1 DFQATT and CDR2 SNEGSKA come from the germline V gene (reference sequence). V lost 0 bases to trimming and J lost 4 bases; unmatched junction nucleotides: 5. CDR3 sequence reads: CSARDEGGIETQYF. The CDR3 DNA sequence: TGCAGTGCTAGAGATGAGGGAGGGATAGAGACCCAGTACTTC.

The chain couples TRBV19 to TRBJ1-5; D not certain. Trimming cost V 3 bases and J 2 bases, with 11 bases left between them. This CDR3 has 15 residues. Germline V gene data show CDR1 as LNHDA and CDR2 as SQIVND (reference sequence). CDR3 residues: CASSISSGGNQPQHF. The CDR3 DNA follows: TGTGCCAGTAGTATCTCTAGCGGGGGCAATCAGCCCCAGCATTTT.